Below, one T cell receptor beta chain is given with its context. Assay used: immunoSEQ multiplex PCR; TCRdb lists only in-frame clones, some missing. The sample yields 110,000 to 150,000 clones, around 77% seen once. The data belong to a study of blood T cell repertoires in COVID-19. There are 16 residues in the CDR3. In germline, CDR1 is KGHDR, CDR2 SFDVKD. V lost 0 bases and J lost 0; bases outside the gene matches: 1. The sequence derives from a man aged 50 or older with active or convalescent COVID-19. Sample: peripheral blood. The chain carries TRBV24-1 and TRBJ2-1; 7 nucleotides match TRBD1. The CDR3 here is CATSDLSGGSYNEQFF. The CDR3 nucleotides read TGTGCCACCAGTGATTTGTCAGGGGGCTCCTACAATGAGCAGTTCTTC.